Included here is one T cell receptor beta chain sequence, with context. Its specificity is not known. Produced via immunoSEQ multiplex PCR; TCRdb's table is partial and in-frame only. Of 2 million to 3 million clones in the sample, around 90% were seen once. The sample comes from a study of shared clonotypes between healthy human individuals. For the study at large: Each donor contributed plates that comprised three CD4 naive, three CD4 memory, two CD8 naive and one CD8 memory.

The study's findings and limits: Non-shared clonotypes had lower generation probabilities than clonotypes shared by all four sorted-subset donors.

The clonotype originates from a man between 18 and 29 years old in good health. The sequenced material came from naive CD4+ T cells sorted from blood. The sample's subset: CD45RA+ positively selected.

CDR3 sequence: CSVRAGGIPQFF. DNA for the CDR3: TGCAGCGTTCGAGCGGGGGGGATTCCCCAGTTCTTC. The chain has TRBV29-1 and TRBJ2-1, with TRBD2 identical over 10 bases. V shed 5 bases, J shed 13 bases, and the junction held 8 bases outside the gene matches. This CDR3 contains 12 residues. In germline, CDR1 is SQVTM, CDR2 ANQGSEA.